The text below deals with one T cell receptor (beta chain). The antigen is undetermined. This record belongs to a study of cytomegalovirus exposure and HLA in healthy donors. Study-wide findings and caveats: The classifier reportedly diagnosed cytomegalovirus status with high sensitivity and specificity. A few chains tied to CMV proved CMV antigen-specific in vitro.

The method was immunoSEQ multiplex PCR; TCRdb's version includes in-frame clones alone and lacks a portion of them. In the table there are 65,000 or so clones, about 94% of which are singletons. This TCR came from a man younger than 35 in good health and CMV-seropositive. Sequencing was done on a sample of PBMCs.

Here the CDR3 DNA reads TGTGCCAGCAGCGTAGAGACTAGCGGGATAATTACGCAGTATTTT. This codes for CASSVETSGIITQYF. This sequence joins TRBV9 and TRBJ2-3, with TRBD2 matching over 11 bases. The CDR3 runs 15 residues. CDR1 and CDR2 (germline): SGDLS, YYNGEE. V trimming: 0 bases; J trimming: 8 bases; junction bases outside the gene matches: 5.